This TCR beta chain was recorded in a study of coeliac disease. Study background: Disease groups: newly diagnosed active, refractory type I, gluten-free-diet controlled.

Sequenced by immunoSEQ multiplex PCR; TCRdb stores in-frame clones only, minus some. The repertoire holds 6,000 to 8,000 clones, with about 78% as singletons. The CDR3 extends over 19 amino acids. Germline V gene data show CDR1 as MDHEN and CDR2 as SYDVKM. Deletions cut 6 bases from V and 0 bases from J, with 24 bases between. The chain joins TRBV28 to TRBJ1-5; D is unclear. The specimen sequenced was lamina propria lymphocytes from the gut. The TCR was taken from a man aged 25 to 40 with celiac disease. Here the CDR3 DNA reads TGTGCCAGCAGCTCCCCTAGGTCCCTTATAGTTTATAGCAATCAGCCCCAGCATTTT. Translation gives CASSSPRSLIVYSNQPQHF.